The 11 T cell receptor beta chains in this list originate from one sample, sequenced in a study of blood T cell repertoires in COVID-19. Measured with immunoSEQ multiplex PCR; TCRdb has only the in-frame clones, and not every one. Among roughly 250,000 clones listed, roughly 84% were seen once. The sequenced material came from peripheral blood. All receptors come from a woman aged 40-49 years who had recovered from COVID-19.

This clone was found a few times. The V gene is TRBV14, the J gene TRBJ2-2, with 8 positions matching TRBD1. Per the germline V gene, CDR1 is SGHDN and CDR2 is FVKESK. CDR3 length: 15 residues. J lost 5 bases, V lost 4 bases, and 6 bases had no gene match. The CDR3 region is CASSPGQGETGELFF. CDR3 nucleotide sequence: TGTGCCAGCAGCCCTGGACAGGGCGAGACCGGGGAGCTGTTTTTT.

The chain links TRBV7-9 to TRBJ2-7; a possible D gene is TRBD2 (6 bases). With 5 bases removed from V and 3 bases from J, the gap between germline ends came to 17 bases. The CDR3 spans 15 residues. Germline V CDR1 and CDR2: SEHNR, FQNEAQ (reference sequence). CDR3 sequence (DNA): TGTGCCAGCAGCGACCAAGGTGCGGGGAACTACGAGCAGTACTTC. It codes for CASSDQGAGNYEQYF.

This clone occurred once. The chain combines TRBV10-3 with TRBJ2-3, with D unresolved. There are 12 residues in the CDR3. Germline values: CDR1 ENHRY, CDR2 SYGVKD. The germline V and J ends were trimmed by 5 bases and 2 bases, with 5 bases remaining between them. DNA for the CDR3: TGTGCCATCAGTCCTAACACAGATACGCAGTATTTT. Protein: CAISPNTDTQYF.

This chain uses TRBV28 with TRBJ1-6; TRBD1 might be the D (6 bases). This CDR3 is built from 15 residues. Germline lookup yields CDR1 MDHEN and CDR2 SYDVKM. The germline V and J ends were trimmed by 4 bases and 7 bases, with 14 bases remaining between them. CDR3 protein: CASSSPGGGNSPLHF. Here the CDR3 DNA reads TGTGCCAGCAGTTCCCCGGGAGGGGGAAATTCACCCCTCCACTTT.

The J gene is TRBJ1-3, the V gene TRBV5-4; TRBD1 agrees at 8 bases. The CDR3 has 14 residues. J gave up 2 bases and V 4 bases, and 2 bases lay outside the gene matches. Germline V gene lookup returns CDR1 SGHNT and CDR2 YYREEE (reference sequence). Here the CDR3 reads CASSQQGAGNTIYF. CDR3 nucleotide sequence: TGTGCCAGCAGCCAACAGGGGGCTGGAAACACCATATATTTT.

This sequence joins TRBV5-4 and TRBJ2-2; perhaps TRBD1 as D (6 bases). The V and J ends lost 2 bases and 6 bases respectively, with 11 bases between them. The CDR3 has 14 amino acids. Germline values: CDR1 SGHNT, CDR2 YYREEE (reference sequence). The DNA for the CDR3 is TGTGCCAGCAGCTTTGCTACAGGGTCCGGGGAGCTGTTTTTT. Protein product: CASSFATGSGELFF.

V and J are TRBV2 and TRBJ2-1, with D unresolved. The CDR3 totals 16 residues. Looked up from germline, CDR1 is SNHLY and CDR2 is FYNNEI. V shed 6 bases and J shed 3 bases, with 18 bases lying between them. This CDR3 reads CASSPAPAVLYNEQFF. For the CDR3, the DNA is TGTGCCAGCAGCCCTGCACCCGCGGTCCTCTACAATGAGCAGTTCTTC.

The J gene is TRBJ1-6, the V gene TRBV27; a weak D match, TRBD1 (6 bases). The germline V gene has CDR1 MNHEY and CDR2 SMNVEV (reference sequence). The CDR3 sequence is 16 residues long. With 6 bases removed from V and 4 bases from J, the gap between germline ends came to 16 bases. This chain's CDR3 is CASRDRFLTYNSPLHF. CDR3 DNA sequence: TGTGCCAGCAGGGACAGATTTCTCACTTATAATTCACCCCTCCACTTT.

Note on this clone: Other nucleotide sequences in the sample specify the same CDR3. This sequence joins TRBV6-5 and TRBJ1-5; D gene uncertain. The germline gives CDR1 MNHEY, CDR2 SVGAGI. The CDR3 is 13 amino acids. Between the trimmed V and J ends, which lost 4 bases and 4 bases, there was a span of 8 bases. The CDR3 DNA follows: TGTGCCAGCAGTTCCTCCGAGAATCAGCCCCAGCATTTT. This translates into CASSSSENQPQHF.

The CDR3, as DNA: TGTGCCAGTAGTATTAGTGCATCTAACTATGGCTACACCTTC. Protein: CASSISASNYGYTF. This chain connects TRBV19 to TRBJ1-2; D is ambiguous. Germline V gives CDR1 LNHDA, CDR2 SQIVND (reference sequence). This CDR3 is built from 14 residues. V was shortened by 3 bases and J by 0 bases, with 8 bases between the two germline ends.

This clone was picked up one time. This chain joins TRBV18 and TRBJ1-4; D is possibly TRBD1 (6 bases). The CDR3 covers 15 residues. The germline CDR1 and CDR2 sequences are KGHSH and LQKENI. V lost 0 bases and J 6 bases, leaving 11 bases between the germline ends. The CDR3 nucleotides read TGTGCCAGCTCACCACCCAGCGGGGGCGATGAAAAACTGTTTTTT. Its translation is CASSPPSGGDEKLFF.